This T cell receptor beta chain emerged from a study of identifying expanded T cells in peripheral blood. The CDR3 spans 14 residues. V lost 1 base and J 3 bases, leaving 13 bases between the germline ends. Per germline, CDR1 SQVTM and CDR2 ANQGSEA. Clones were sequenced by immunoSEQ multiplex PCR, and TCRdb holds only the in-frame ones, with some missing. The sample contains 50,000 to 75,000 clones, more than 70% of which appear only once. Of note for this clone: The target antigen is unknown.

The study's findings and limits: Over about two and four weeks, about 15 and 19 clones changed, versus roughly 1.1 between replicates. Two-week clone count variance significantly increased as total template count grew.

Collection occurred without any documented infections or immune events in donors. The sequence came from a person aged 18 to 75 in good health. This chain joins TRBV29-1 and TRBJ2-7, with D possibly being TRBD2 (5 bases). Input material: blood. The CDR3 sequence: CSVEVLEENYEQYF. The CDR3, as DNA: TGCAGCGTTGAAGTTTTGGAGGAGAACTACGAGCAGTACTTC.